These 15 T cell receptor beta chains were all obtained from the same sample, sequenced in a study of blood T cell repertoires in COVID-19. This table comes from immunoSEQ multiplex PCR, and its TCRdb copy is limited to in-frame clones, with some not included. The sample yields 300,000 to 350,000 clones, around 89% seen once. Sample: peripheral blood. These receptors were collected from a woman aged 40 to 50 with COVID-19, enrolled during active disease.

The rearrangement uses TRBV7-9 and TRBJ2-3, with 7 bases identical to TRBD1. This CDR3 region has 16 residues. Germline V gene sequence: CDR1 SEHNR, CDR2 FQNEAQ (reference sequence). With 2 bases clipped from V and 1 base from J, the junction kept 6 bases outside the gene matches. CDR3 protein: CASSLPRQGGTDTQYF. Here the CDR3 DNA reads TGTGCCAGCAGCTTACCCCGACAGGGAGGCACAGATACGCAGTATTTT.

V is TRBV7-9 and J is TRBJ2-3, with TRBD1 as a possible D gene (5 bases). The CDR3 is 15 amino acids. Germline CDR1 and CDR2: SEHNR and FQNEAQ (reference sequence). V was pared by 1 base and J by 2 bases, with 10 bases between. The CDR3 DNA is TGTGCCAGCAGCTTAGGGGCAGGACACACAGATACGCAGTATTTT. Its translation is CASSLGAGHTDTQYF. Using reference TRBV7-9 and TRBJ2-3 for the parts outside the CDR3, the full variable domain is DTGVSQNPRHKITKRGQNVTFRCDPISEHNRLYWYRQTLGQGPEFLTYFQNEAQLEKSRLLSDRFSAERPKGSFSTLEIQRTEQGDSAMYLCASSLGAGHTDTQYFGPGTRLTVL.

The chain links TRBV18 to TRBJ2-5, with 8 bases matching TRBD2. Germline V CDR1 and CDR2: KGHSH, LQKENI. This CDR3 is built from 15 residues. The V segment lost 1 base and the J segment 1 base; nucleotides outside the gene matches: 2. As DNA, the CDR3 is TGTGCCAGCTCACCACAAGCGGGGGCCCAAGAGACCCAGTACTTC. This codes for CASSPQAGAQETQYF.

The rearrangement links TRBV11-2 to TRBJ2-7; tentatively, D is TRBD1 (5 bases). There are 12 residues in the CDR3. V was clipped by 8 bases and J by 6 bases, with 14 bases between them. From germline, CDR1 is SGHAT and CDR2 FQNNGV. CDR3 sequence reads: CASRLGATEQYF. In DNA form, the CDR3 reads TGTGCCAGCCGATTAGGGGCCACCGAGCAGTACTTC.

The chain couples TRBV7-9 to TRBJ1-1; D ambiguous. The V gene lost 5 bases and the J gene lost 5 bases, with 9 bases spanning the gap. The germline V gene has CDR1 SEHNR and CDR2 FQNEAQ (reference sequence). The CDR3 has 12 amino acids. In DNA form, the CDR3 reads TGTGCCAGCAGCATAAGAGGAACTGAAGCTTTCTTT. This sequence encodes CASSIRGTEAFF.

The rearrangement joins TRBV19 to TRBJ1-4; 10 nucleotides agree with TRBD1. Trimming cost V 6 bases and J 4 bases; bases outside gene matches: 2. Germline V gene sequence: CDR1 LNHDA, CDR2 SQIVND (reference sequence). The CDR3 length is 14 residues. CDR3 coding DNA: TGTGCCAGTAGAAGGACAGGGGGTAATGAAAAACTGTTTTTT. Protein product: CASRRTGGNEKLFF.

V gene TRBV5-5 combines with J gene TRBJ1-1; 7 bases agree with TRBD1. Trimming took 4 bases from V and 5 from J; bases not matched to a gene: 8. Germline assignment: CDR1 SGHKS and CDR2 YYEKEE (reference sequence). The CDR3 runs to 14 residues. CDR3 sequence: CASSVRQGKTEAFF. The DNA of the CDR3 is TGTGCCAGCAGCGTAAGACAGGGAAAAACTGAAGCTTTCTTT.

The rearrangement joins TRBV19 to TRBJ2-7; 7 nucleotides match TRBD1. Germline assignment: CDR1 LNHDA and CDR2 SQIVND (reference sequence). CDR3 length: 17 residues. The junction had 12 bases not matched to a gene; V was cut back by 4 bases and J by 0 bases. The CDR3 region is CASSTSGTAQGSYEQYF. CDR3 DNA: TGTGCCAGTAGTACGTCGGGGACAGCCCAGGGCTCCTACGAGCAGTACTTC.

The rearrangement joins TRBV5-1 to TRBJ2-2; 7 bases are shared with TRBD1. V dropped 6 bases and J dropped 6; count of bases not matched to a gene: 8. The germline V gene has CDR1 SGHRS and CDR2 YFSETQ. The CDR3 has 14 residues. The CDR3: CASNLDRRSGELFF. CDR3 in DNA: TGCGCCAGCAACCTGGACAGGCGGTCCGGGGAGCTGTTTTTT.

The chain carries TRBV7-3 and TRBJ2-1; D might be TRBD1 (6 bases). The CDR3 is 15 residues long. V dropped 4 bases and J dropped 0 bases, with 10 bases sitting between them. Germline CDR1 reads SGHTA; CDR2 reads FQGTGA. The CDR3 loop is CASSSTGSSYNEQFF. CDR3 DNA: TGTGCCAGCAGCTCTACAGGGAGCTCCTACAATGAGCAGTTCTTC. Variable domain in full (rest from reference TRBV7-3 and TRBJ2-1): GAGVSQTPSNKVTEKGKYVELRCDPISGHTALYWYRQSLGQGPEFLIYFQGTGAADDSGLPNDRFFAVRPEGSVSTLKIQRTERGDSAVYLCASSSTGSSYNEQFFGPGTRLTVL.

The chain carries TRBV11-3 and TRBJ2-1; TRBD2 aligns across 9 bases. V gave up 5 bases and J gave up 5 bases; unmatched junction bases: 7. CDR3 length equals 15 residues. Germline V gives CDR1 SGHNT, CDR2 YENEEA. Here the CDR3 reads CASSPREGYDNEQFF. The DNA for the CDR3 is TGTGCCAGCAGCCCGCGGGAGGGATACGACAATGAGCAGTTCTTC.

The chain recombines TRBV28 with TRBJ1-1; D gene unclear. Germline V gene sequence: CDR1 MDHEN, CDR2 SYDVKM. V dropped 10 bases and J dropped 1 base, with 4 bases sitting between them. The CDR3 spans 10 residues. The CDR3: CATRNTEAFF. The CDR3 DNA reads as TGTGCCACTCGGAACACTGAAGCTTTCTTT.

The chain has TRBV18 and TRBJ2-5; 12 bases are shared with TRBD1. The CDR3 loop spans 15 amino acids. The J segment lost 6 bases and the V segment lost 1 base, leaving 3 bases of the junction unmatched. Per germline, CDR1 KGHSH and CDR2 LQKENI. Here the CDR3 reads CASSPQGQGAQTQYF. CDR3 nucleotides: TGTGCCAGCTCACCACAGGGACAGGGGGCTCAGACCCAGTACTTC.

V is TRBV2 and J is TRBJ2-7, with 8 bases that match TRBD1. CDR1 and CDR2 from the germline V gene are SNHLY and FYNNEI. Germline trimming cut 6 bases from V and 2 bases from J; bases unmatched to any gene: 9. The CDR3 length is 15 residues. This CDR3 is CASSYTGQVAYEQYF. The CDR3 DNA sequence: TGTGCCAGCAGCTATACGGGACAGGTGGCCTACGAGCAGTACTTC.

This chain joins TRBV19 and TRBJ1-1, with D tentatively TRBD1 (5 bases). CDR3 length: 13 amino acids. V gave up 7 bases and J gave up 6 bases, with 15 bases separating them. Germline V gene data show CDR1 as LNHDA and CDR2 as SQIVND (reference sequence). CDR3 region: CASMSTGGSEAFF. In nucleotides, the CDR3 is TGTGCCAGTATGTCTACCGGGGGATCTGAAGCTTTCTTT.